This T cell receptor (beta chain) appears in the sequencing data of a study of T cell responses to AZD1222 COVID-19 vaccine. Study-wide results and caveats: Spike as a whole was targeted by vaccine-associated CD4 TCRs, dominant at 160-218 and 743-854. Increased Spike-specific TCR breadth and depth were observed after two AZD1222 doses. Clonal diversity was possibly underestimated, and the donors were mostly white British, with more females. Per reports, nearly half of all spike-specific TCRs target regions that are unmutated in variants.

Notes on this clone: Its antigen is unknown.

TCRdb's copy holds only in-frame clones and misses some; the assay was immunoSEQ multiplex PCR. There are under 200,000 clones in the sample; roughly 92% occur only once, and 3.5% to 4% lies in the top ten. The CDR3 has 13 amino acids. The V end lost 2 bases, the J end lost 0 bases, and 3 bases lay between the germline ends. The chain carries TRBV12-3 or TRBV12-4 and TRBJ2-3; unclear D gene. Source: peripheral blood, taken 28 days after the second dose of the MenACWY control vaccine. This clonotype was sampled from an adult who received the MenACWY meningococcal vaccine as a control. CDR3 protein: CASSLHSTDTQYF. CDR3 in DNA: TGTGCCAGCAGTTTACATAGCACAGATACGCAGTATTTT.